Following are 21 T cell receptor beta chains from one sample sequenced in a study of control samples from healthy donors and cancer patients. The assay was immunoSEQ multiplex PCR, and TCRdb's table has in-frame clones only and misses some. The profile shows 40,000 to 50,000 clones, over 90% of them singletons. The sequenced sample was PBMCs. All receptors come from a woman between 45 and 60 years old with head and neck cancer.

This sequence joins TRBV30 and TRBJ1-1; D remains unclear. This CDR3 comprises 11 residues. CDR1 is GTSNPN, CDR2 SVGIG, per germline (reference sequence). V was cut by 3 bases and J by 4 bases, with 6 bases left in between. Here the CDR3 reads CAWRTGTEAFF. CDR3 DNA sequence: TGTGCCTGGAGGACCGGCACTGAAGCTTTCTTT.

DNA for the CDR3: TGTGCCAGCAGCCCTGAAGGAACAGGGAGATCGGGGGAGCAGTACTTC. Residues: CASSPEGTGRSGEQYF. This rearrangement joins TRBV2 to TRBJ2-7, with D perhaps TRBD1 (6 bases). Trimming cost V 6 bases and J 7 bases, with 25 bases left between them. Germline CDR1 reads SNHLY; CDR2 reads FYNNEI. The CDR3 covers 16 residues.

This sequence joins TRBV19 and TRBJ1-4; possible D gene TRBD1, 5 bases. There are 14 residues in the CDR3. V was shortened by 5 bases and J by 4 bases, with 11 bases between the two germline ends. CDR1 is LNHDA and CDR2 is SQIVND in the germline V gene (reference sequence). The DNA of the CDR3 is TGTGCCAGTAGTCGAACAGGAGATAATGAAAAACTGTTTTTT. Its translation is CASSRTGDNEKLFF.

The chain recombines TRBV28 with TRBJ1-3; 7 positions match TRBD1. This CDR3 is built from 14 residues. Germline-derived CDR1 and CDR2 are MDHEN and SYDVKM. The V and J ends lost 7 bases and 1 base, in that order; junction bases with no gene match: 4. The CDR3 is CASTPTGSGNTIYF. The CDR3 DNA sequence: TGTGCCAGCACCCCGACAGGGTCTGGAAACACCATATATTTT.

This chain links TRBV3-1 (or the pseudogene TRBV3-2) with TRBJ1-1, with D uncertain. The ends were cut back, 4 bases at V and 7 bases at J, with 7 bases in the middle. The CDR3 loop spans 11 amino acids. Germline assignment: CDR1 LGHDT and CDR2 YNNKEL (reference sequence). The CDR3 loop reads CASSLGFEAFF. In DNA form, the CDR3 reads TGTGCCAGCAGCCTGGGATTTGAAGCTTTCTTT.

The CDR3 sequence is CASSVTGDGYTF. The CDR3 coding sequence is TGTGCCAGTAGTGTGACAGGGGATGGCTACACCTTC. The chain joins TRBV19 to TRBJ1-2; TRBD1 matches 8 bases. The J segment lost 6 bases and the V segment lost 5 bases, leaving 2 bases of the junction unmatched. In germline, CDR1 is LNHDA, CDR2 SQIVND (reference sequence). This CDR3 contains 12 residues.

The CDR3 nucleotides read TGTGCCAGCAGTGAACAGGGGGACTATGGCTACACCTTC. Its protein product is CASSEQGDYGYTF. The rearrangement links TRBV27 to TRBJ1-2; 8 positions agree with TRBD1. Germline V lookup: CDR1 MNHEY, CDR2 SMNVEV (reference sequence). CDR3 size: 13 residues. V trimming: 5 bases; J trimming: 3 bases; junction bases outside the gene matches: 2.

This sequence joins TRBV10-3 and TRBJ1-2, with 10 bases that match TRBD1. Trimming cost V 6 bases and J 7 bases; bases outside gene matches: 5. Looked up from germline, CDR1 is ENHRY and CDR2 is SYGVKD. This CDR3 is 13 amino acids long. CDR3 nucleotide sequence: TGTGCCATCAGGGGGACAGGGGTTGCTGGCTACACCTTC. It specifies CAIRGTGVAGYTF.

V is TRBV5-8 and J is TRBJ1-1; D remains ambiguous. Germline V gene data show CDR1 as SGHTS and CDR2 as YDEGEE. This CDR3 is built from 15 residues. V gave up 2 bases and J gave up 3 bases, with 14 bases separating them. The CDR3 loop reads CASSFDLTRDTEAFF. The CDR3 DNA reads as TGTGCCAGCAGCTTTGACCTTACTAGGGACACTGAAGCTTTCTTT.

This CDR3 reads CASSIVLGTGANQPQHF. The CDR3 nucleotides read TGTGCCAGTAGTATAGTTCTCGGGACAGGGGCCAACCAGCCCCAGCATTTT. The J gene is TRBJ1-5, the V gene TRBV19; 10 positions match TRBD1. J lost 7 bases, V lost 1 base, and 10 bases had no gene match. Per the germline V gene, CDR1 is LNHDA and CDR2 is SQIVND (reference sequence). The CDR3 runs to 17 residues.

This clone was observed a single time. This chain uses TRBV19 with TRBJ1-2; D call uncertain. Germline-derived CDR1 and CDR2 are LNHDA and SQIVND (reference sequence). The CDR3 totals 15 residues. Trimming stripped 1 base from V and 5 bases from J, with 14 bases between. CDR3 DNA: TGTGCCAGTAGTATAGGCGGAGGATTCGGGTATGGCTACACCTTC. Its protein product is CASSIGGGFGYGYTF.

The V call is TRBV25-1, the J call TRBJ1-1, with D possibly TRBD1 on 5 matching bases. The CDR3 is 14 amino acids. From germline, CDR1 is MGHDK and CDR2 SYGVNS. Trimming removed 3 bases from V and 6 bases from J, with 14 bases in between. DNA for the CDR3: TGTGCCAGCAGTGATCCGGGGCGGGAGGCTGAAGCTTTCTTT. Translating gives CASSDPGREAEAFF.

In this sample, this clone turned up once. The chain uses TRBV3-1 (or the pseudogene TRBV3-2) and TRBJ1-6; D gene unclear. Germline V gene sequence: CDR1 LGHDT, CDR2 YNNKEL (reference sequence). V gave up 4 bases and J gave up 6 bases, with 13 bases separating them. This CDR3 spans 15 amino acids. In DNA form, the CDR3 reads TGTGCCAGCAGCCCCTCGTCCGTCTCTAATTCACCCCTCCACTTT. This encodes CASSPSSVSNSPLHF.

CDR3 sequence reads: CSASTAYEQYF. For the CDR3, the DNA is TGCAGTGCTAGCACAGCATACGAGCAGTACTTC. The chain employs TRBV20-1 and TRBJ2-7; no definite D call. The germline V gene has CDR1 DFQATT and CDR2 SNEGSKA (reference sequence). The CDR3 sequence is 11 residues long. The V end lost 3 bases, the J end lost 4 bases, and 7 bases lay between the germline ends.

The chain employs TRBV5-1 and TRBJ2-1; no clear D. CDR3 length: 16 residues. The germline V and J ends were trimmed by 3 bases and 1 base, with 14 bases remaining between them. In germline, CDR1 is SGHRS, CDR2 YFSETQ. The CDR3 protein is CASSSLPEPSYNEQFF. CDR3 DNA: TGCGCCAGCAGCTCCCTGCCGGAGCCTTCCTACAATGAGCAGTTCTTC.

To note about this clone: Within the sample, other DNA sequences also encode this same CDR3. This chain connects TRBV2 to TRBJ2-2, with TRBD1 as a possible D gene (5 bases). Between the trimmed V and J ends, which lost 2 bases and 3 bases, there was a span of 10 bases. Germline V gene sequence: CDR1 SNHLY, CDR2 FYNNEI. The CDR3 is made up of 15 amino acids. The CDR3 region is CASSELGPDTGELFF. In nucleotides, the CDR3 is TGTGCCAGCAGTGAATTGGGGCCGGACACCGGGGAGCTGTTTTTT.

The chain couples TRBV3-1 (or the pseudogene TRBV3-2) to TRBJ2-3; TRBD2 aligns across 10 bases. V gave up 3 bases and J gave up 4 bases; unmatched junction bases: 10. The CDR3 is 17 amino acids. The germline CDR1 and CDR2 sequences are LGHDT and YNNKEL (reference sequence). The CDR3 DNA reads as TGTGCCAGCAGCCAGGCGACTAGCGGGTTTGCGGCAGATACGCAGTATTTT. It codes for CASSQATSGFAADTQYF.

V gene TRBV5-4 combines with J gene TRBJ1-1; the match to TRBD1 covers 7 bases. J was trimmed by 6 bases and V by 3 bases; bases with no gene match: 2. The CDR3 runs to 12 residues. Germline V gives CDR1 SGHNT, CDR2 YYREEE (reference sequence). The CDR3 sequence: CASSSGGAEAFF. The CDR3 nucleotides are TGTGCCAGCAGCTCAGGGGGTGCTGAAGCTTTCTTT.

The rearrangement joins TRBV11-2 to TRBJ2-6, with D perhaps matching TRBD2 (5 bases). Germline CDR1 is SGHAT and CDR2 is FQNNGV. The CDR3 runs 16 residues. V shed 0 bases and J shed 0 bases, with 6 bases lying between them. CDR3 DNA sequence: TGTGCCAGCAGCTTAGATCGGGGCTCTGGGGCCAACGTCCTGACTTTC. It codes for CASSLDRGSGANVLTF.

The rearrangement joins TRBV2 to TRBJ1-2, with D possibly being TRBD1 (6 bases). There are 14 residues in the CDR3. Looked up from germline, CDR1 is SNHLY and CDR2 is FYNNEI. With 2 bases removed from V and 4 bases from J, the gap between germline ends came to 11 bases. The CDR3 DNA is TGTGCCAGCAGTGAAAGGGGGTCGCGCTATGGCTACACCTTC. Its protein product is CASSERGSRYGYTF.

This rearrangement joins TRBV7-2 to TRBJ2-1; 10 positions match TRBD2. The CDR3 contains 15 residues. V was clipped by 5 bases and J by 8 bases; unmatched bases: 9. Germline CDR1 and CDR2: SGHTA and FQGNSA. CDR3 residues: CASSRIAGGGYEQFF. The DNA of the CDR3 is TGTGCCAGCAGCCGTATAGCGGGGGGTGGGTATGAGCAGTTCTTC.